This T cell receptor beta chain was obtained from a study of shared clonotypes between healthy human individuals. Study context: The study drew on a couple of women and a few men aged 18 to 49 as donors. The study, taken as a whole, reports: Measured sharing among donors was expected to vary with sequencing depth.

The assay was immunoSEQ multiplex PCR, and TCRdb's table has in-frame clones only and misses some. The sample lists fewer than 550,000 clones, about 79% seen once, with approximately 12% in the top ten. Remarks on this clone: Its antigen is unknown.

This CDR3 spans 13 amino acids. J was trimmed by 3 bases and V by 8 bases; bases with no gene match: 4. Germline lookup yields CDR1 SNHLY and CDR2 FYNNEI. All donors were healthy HIV-negative adults lacking recent acute infections or vaccinations. The unsorted samples had approximately 90 million PBMCs used for genomic DNA. This chain uses TRBV2 with TRBJ1-2; TRBD1 matches at 9 bases. The sequencing input was PBMCs. The clonotype was recovered from a woman aged 35 to 49 in good health. Some clones in this sample may be carry-over from other donors' samples. The CDR3 DNA reads as TGTGCCAGCGGGACAGGGTTGTACTATGGCTACACCTTC. Translated, it gives CASGTGLYYGYTF. Drawing the rest from reference TRBV2 and TRBJ1-2, the complete variable domain is EPEVTQTPSHQVTQMGQEVILRCVPISNHLYFYWYRQILGQKVEFLVSFYNNEISEKSEIFDDQFSVERPDGSNFTLKIRSTKLEDSAMYFCASGTGLYYGYTFGSGTRLTVV.